Below are 29 T cell receptor beta chains sequenced from a single sample in a study of patients and donors after allogeneic stem cell transplantation. From the RT-PCR reads, TCRdb called clonotypes with MiXCR, one entry per CDR3 protein. Among about 74,000 distinct CDR3 sequences listed, about 26% were seen once. The sample consisted of blood, either unsorted or a sorted T cell fraction (not recorded which). These receptors were obtained from a human donor who was either an allogeneic HSCT recipient or a stem cell or donor lymphocyte infusion donor (not recorded which). It is not recorded whose cells these are; they may come from a transplant donor.

CDR3 sequence (DNA): TGTGCCAGTAGTATTCTCGGGAGGATAGCGGCCTACAATGAGCAGTTCTTC. Amino acids: CASSILGRIAAYNEQFF. This rearrangement joins TRBV19 to TRBJ2-1; TRBD2 matches at 7 bases. Germline trimming cut 3 bases from V and 2 bases from J; bases unmatched to any gene: 10. The V gene's germline CDR1 is LNHDA and CDR2 SQIVND (reference sequence). The CDR3 length is 17 residues.

This clonotype has a handful of counts. The chain joins TRBV12-3 or TRBV12-4 to TRBJ1-2, with no clear D. Trimming cost V 4 bases and J 1 base, with 13 bases left between them. This CDR3 has 15 amino acids. CDR3 coding DNA: TGTGCCAGCAGTTCCATGGAGATTGTTAACTATGGCTACACCTTC. Translation gives CASSSMEIVNYGYTF.

This clonotype turned up a few times. The gene calls are TRBV7-8 and TRBJ1-1; the match to TRBD1 covers 7 bases. V was clipped by 6 bases and J by 3 bases; unmatched bases: 7. The CDR3 consists of 14 residues. Germline CDR1 SGHVS, CDR2 FQNEAQ. The CDR3 protein is CASRPTGQYTEAFF. The DNA for the CDR3 is TGTGCCAGCAGGCCAACGGGACAGTACACTGAAGCTTTCTTT.

This chain connects TRBV30 to TRBJ2-3; D unresolved. Germline V gene lookup returns CDR1 GTSNPN and CDR2 SVGIG (reference sequence). CDR3 length: 14 residues. V was clipped by 0 bases and J by 1 base, with 8 bases between them. The CDR3 sequence is CAWSVYAGTDTQYF. The DNA of the CDR3 is TGTGCCTGGAGTGTATACGCGGGCACAGATACGCAGTATTTT.

J is TRBJ1-2 and V is TRBV13; no definite D call. V was trimmed by 3 bases and J by 4 bases, leaving 12 bases between them. Germline CDR1 PRHDT, CDR2 FYEKMQ (reference sequence). This CDR3 contains 14 residues. The CDR3 sequence is CASSFMTGGYGYTF. CDR3 coding DNA: TGTGCCAGCAGCTTTATGACGGGAGGCTATGGCTACACCTTC.

This clonotype has only a few counts. V usage is TRBV27 and J usage is TRBJ2-1, with 11 bases that match TRBD2. The germline V gene has CDR1 MNHEY and CDR2 SMNVEV (reference sequence). This CDR3 is 16 amino acids long. With V trimmed by 0 bases and J by 5 bases, 3 bases remained unmatched. CDR3: CASSLSASGRHNEQFF. CDR3 nucleotide sequence: TGTGCCAGCAGTTTATCTGCTAGCGGGAGGCACAATGAGCAGTTCTTC.

This rearrangement joins TRBV20-1 to TRBJ1-5; possibly TRBD1 for D (6 bases). Trimming removed 5 bases at V and 5 bases at J, with 10 bases between. Germline V CDR1 and CDR2: DFQATT, SNEGSKA (reference sequence). This CDR3 is built from 12 residues. Here the CDR3 reads CSAGTNYQPQHF. CDR3 nucleotide sequence: TGCAGTGCTGGGACAAACTATCAGCCCCAGCATTTT.

The table lists this clonotype with a few counts. The chain recombines TRBV18 with TRBJ1-1; 7 nucleotides align to TRBD1. The V gene's germline CDR1 is KGHSH and CDR2 LQKENI. The CDR3 length is 18 residues. The junction had 18 bases not matched to a gene; V was cut back by 4 bases and J by 4 bases. This CDR3 is CASSLPGQSTFWSTEAFF. The CDR3 DNA follows: TGTGCCAGCTCACTCCCGGGACAGTCCACCTTTTGGAGCACTGAAGCTTTCTTT.

This clonotype was observed a handful of times. This rearrangement joins TRBV20-1 to TRBJ2-4; TRBD2 aligns across 7 bases. Per germline, CDR1 DFQATT and CDR2 SNEGSKA (reference sequence). The CDR3 has 16 amino acids. Trimming removed 1 base from V and 5 bases from J; junction bases left unmatched: 11. In DNA form, the CDR3 reads TGCAGTGCTAGAGGAAGTACAGCGGGGAAAGAAAACATTCAGTACTTC. Translation: CSARGSTAGKENIQYF.

The chain carries TRBV7-8 and TRBJ1-2; D gene unclear. Germline CDR1 is SGHVS and CDR2 is FQNEAQ. This CDR3 comprises 13 residues. Trimming shortened V by 3 bases and J by 3 bases, and 8 bases separated the two germline ends. CDR3 sequence: CASSFRQDYGYTF. The CDR3 DNA sequence: TGTGCCAGCAGCTTTAGGCAGGACTATGGCTACACCTTC.

This sequence joins TRBV21-1 and TRBJ1-2. TRBV21-1 is a known pseudogene. CDR3 size: 14 residues. CDR3 nucleotides: TGTGCCAGCAGCAAAAGTCGGAAGGTGTATGGCTACACCTTC. Protein product: CASSKSRKVYGYTF.

This chain connects TRBV27 to TRBJ2-3; 8 positions match TRBD1. Per the germline V gene, CDR1 is MNHEY and CDR2 is SMNVEV (reference sequence). V was pared by 0 bases and J by 6 bases, with 8 bases of the junction left unmatched. The CDR3 contains 16 residues. Written as DNA, the CDR3 is TGTGCCAGCAGTTTATCACAGGGGGTGATTTCGGATACGCAGTATTTT. Its translation: CASSLSQGVISDTQYF.

Only a few counts were recorded for this clonotype. The chain is built from TRBV2 and TRBJ2-7; TRBD2 might be the D (6 bases). V was clipped by 5 bases and J by 5 bases, with 16 bases between them. Germline V gives CDR1 SNHLY, CDR2 FYNNEI. The CDR3 contains 14 residues. The CDR3 here is CASSLDYDPNEQYF. In DNA, the CDR3 is TGTGCCAGCAGTCTGGACTACGACCCAAACGAGCAGTACTTC.

This chain uses TRBV20-1 with TRBJ1-2; possible D gene TRBD1, 5 bases. CDR3 length: 16 amino acids. Trimming shortened V by 0 bases and J by 5 bases, and 19 bases separated the two germline ends. Germline CDR1 DFQATT, CDR2 SNEGSKA (reference sequence). The DNA of the CDR3 is TGCAGTGCTAGAGAACCGGAGGGGTGGAACAGTTATGGCTACACCTTC. Translation gives CSAREPEGWNSYGYTF.

The chain uses TRBV12-3 or TRBV12-4 and TRBJ2-4; possible D gene TRBD1, 5 bases. The CDR3 extends over 14 amino acids. V was clipped by 3 bases and J by 1 base, with 7 bases between them. The CDR3 coding sequence is TGTGCCAGCAGTTTGGCAGGGGCCAAAAACATTCAGTACTTC. Translation gives CASSLAGAKNIQYF.

The chain employs TRBV7-9 and TRBJ2-3; D tentatively reads TRBD1 or TRBD2 (5 bases each). The V and J ends lost 6 bases and 1 base respectively, with 14 bases between them. CDR3 size: 15 residues. The germline V gene has CDR1 SEHNR and CDR2 FQNEAQ (reference sequence). The CDR3 nucleotides read TGTGCCAGCAGTCCTACGGGGCCACGCACAGATACGCAGTATTTT. This encodes CASSPTGPRTDTQYF.

A single count supports this clonotype. This chain links TRBV7-9 with TRBJ1-4, with D unclear. CDR3 length equals 14 residues. Trimming removed 5 bases at V and 3 bases at J, with 10 bases between. CDR1 SEHNR and CDR2 FQNEAQ come from the germline V gene (reference sequence). The CDR3 reads CASSPQVSNEKLFF. DNA for the CDR3: TGTGCCAGCAGCCCCCAGGTTTCTAATGAAAAACTGTTTTTT.

This sequence joins TRBV5-1 and TRBJ2-3; 10 bases align to TRBD2. The germline CDR1 and CDR2 sequences are SGHRS and YFSETQ. V lost 6 bases and J lost 1; bases outside the gene matches: 2. The CDR3 totals 14 residues. For the CDR3, the DNA is TGCGCCAGCACCGGGACTAGCGGCACAGATACGCAGTATTTT. Encoded protein: CASTGTSGTDTQYF.

The chain carries TRBV10-3 and TRBJ1-2, with D possibly matching TRBD1 (6 bases). The CDR3 runs 13 residues. The germline gives CDR1 ENHRY, CDR2 SYGVKD. The V end was cut by 6 bases, the J end by 6 bases, with 14 bases between. CDR3: CAIRSGVRDGYTF. CDR3 coding DNA: TGTGCCATCAGATCAGGGGTCCGGGATGGCTACACCTTC.

This clonotype has at least ten counts. The genes are TRBV7-3 and TRBJ2-2; 8 bases map to TRBD1. The CDR3 is 16 residues long. The junction had 4 bases not matched to a gene; V was cut back by 4 bases and J by 0 bases. Germline-derived CDR1 and CDR2 are SGHTA and FQGTGA. CDR3 in DNA: TGTGCCAGCAGCTCACAGGGGGTATCGAACACCGGGGAGCTGTTTTTT. Encoded protein: CASSSQGVSNTGELFF.

V usage is TRBV6-5 and J usage is TRBJ2-5; 15 bases agree with TRBD2. CDR1 is MNHEY and CDR2 is SVGAGI in the germline V gene. CDR3 length equals 18 residues. After removal of 2 bases from V and 1 base from J, the junction contained 5 bases not matched to a gene. The CDR3 nucleotides read TGTGCCAGCAGTTACGGGAGGACTAGCGGGAGGGCCCAAGAGACCCAGTACTTC. Amino acids: CASSYGRTSGRAQETQYF.

This clonotype was detected only a few times. This rearrangement joins TRBV5-1 to TRBJ1-3; D remains ambiguous. CDR3 size: 16 residues. Per the germline V gene, CDR1 is SGHRS and CDR2 is YFSETQ. V dropped 0 bases and J dropped 3 bases, with 13 bases sitting between them. This chain's CDR3 is CASSLDRLIGGNTIYF. In DNA form, the CDR3 reads TGCGCCAGCAGCTTGGACCGCCTTATCGGTGGAAACACCATATATTTT.

This clonotype came up a few times. This chain uses TRBV3-1 with TRBJ1-2, with 7 bases lining up with TRBD1. In germline, CDR1 is LGHDT, CDR2 YNNKEL (reference sequence). CDR3 size: 14 residues. The J segment lost 6 bases and the V segment lost 2 bases, leaving 6 bases of the junction unmatched. CDR3 loop: CASSQRGQGDGYTF. The DNA for the CDR3 is TGTGCCAGCAGCCAACGTGGGCAGGGGGATGGCTACACCTTC.

This clonotype was counted only a few times. The V call is TRBV28, the J call TRBJ2-7; D ambiguous. Looked up from germline, CDR1 is MDHEN and CDR2 is SYDVKM. The CDR3 runs 9 residues. CDR3 in amino acids: CAVSNEQYF. Written as DNA, the CDR3 is TGTGCGGTCTCTAACGAGCAGTACTTC.

This clonotype was seen a few times. This rearrangement joins TRBV21-1 to TRBJ1-2; the D call in the table, TRBD1, was not verified against the DNA. TRBV21-1 is marked as a pseudogene. The CDR3 covers 14 residues. CDR3 loop: CASSAPGRVYGYTF. In nucleotides, the CDR3 is TGTGCCAGCAGCGCGCCCGGACGGGTCTATGGCTACACCTTC.

This clonotype showed up just a few times. The chain has TRBV27 and TRBJ1-5; D gene ambiguous. The germline CDR1 and CDR2 sequences are MNHEY and SMNVEV (reference sequence). V dropped 3 bases and J dropped 9 bases, with 12 bases sitting between them. The CDR3 runs 13 residues. CDR3 protein: CASSFQRTGPQHF. For the CDR3, the DNA is TGTGCCAGCAGTTTCCAGCGGACGGGGCCCCAGCATTTT.

The chain combines TRBV4-1 with TRBJ2-1; 7 nucleotides match TRBD1. The CDR3 has 15 amino acids. V trimming: 1 base; J trimming: 8 bases; junction bases outside the gene matches: 8. The germline V gene has CDR1 MGHRA and CDR2 YSYEKL. The CDR3 DNA is TGCGCCAGCAGCCAAGTAAGGGGGCAGCTTGATGAGCAGTTCTTC. Its protein is CASSQVRGQLDEQFF.

The chain couples TRBV15 to TRBJ1-1; D is perhaps TRBD1 (5 bases). Trimming removed 0 bases at V and 10 bases at J, with 12 bases between. Looked up from germline, CDR1 is LNHNV and CDR2 is YYDKDF (reference sequence). This CDR3 is built from 13 residues. The CDR3 here is CATSRDITGGAFF. As DNA, the CDR3 is TGTGCCACCAGCAGAGATATAACAGGCGGAGCTTTCTTT.

This clonotype was seen a handful of times. This chain uses TRBV10-3 with TRBJ1-1; possible D gene TRBD1, 5 bases. Looked up from germline, CDR1 is ENHRY and CDR2 is SYGVKD. CDR3 length equals 12 residues. Trimming removed 8 bases from V and 7 bases from J, with 14 bases in between. CDR3 DNA sequence: TGTGCCATCCTCGGGGGTCAAAGTGAAGCTTTCTTT. Its translation is CAILGGQSEAFF.